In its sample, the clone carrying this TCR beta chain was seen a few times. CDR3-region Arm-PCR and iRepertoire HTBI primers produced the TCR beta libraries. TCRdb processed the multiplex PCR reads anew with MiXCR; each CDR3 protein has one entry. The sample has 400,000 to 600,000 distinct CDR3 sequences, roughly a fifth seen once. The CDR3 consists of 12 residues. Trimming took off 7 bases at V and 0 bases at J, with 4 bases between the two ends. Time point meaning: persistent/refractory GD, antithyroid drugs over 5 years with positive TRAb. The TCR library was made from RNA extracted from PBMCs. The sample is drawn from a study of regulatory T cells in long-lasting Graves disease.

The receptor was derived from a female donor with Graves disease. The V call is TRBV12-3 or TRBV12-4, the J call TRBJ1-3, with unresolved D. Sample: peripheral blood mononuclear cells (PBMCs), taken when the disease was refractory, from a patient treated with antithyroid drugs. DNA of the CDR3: TGTGCCAGCACCGCCTCTGGAAACACCATATATTTT. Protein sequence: CASTASGNTIYF.